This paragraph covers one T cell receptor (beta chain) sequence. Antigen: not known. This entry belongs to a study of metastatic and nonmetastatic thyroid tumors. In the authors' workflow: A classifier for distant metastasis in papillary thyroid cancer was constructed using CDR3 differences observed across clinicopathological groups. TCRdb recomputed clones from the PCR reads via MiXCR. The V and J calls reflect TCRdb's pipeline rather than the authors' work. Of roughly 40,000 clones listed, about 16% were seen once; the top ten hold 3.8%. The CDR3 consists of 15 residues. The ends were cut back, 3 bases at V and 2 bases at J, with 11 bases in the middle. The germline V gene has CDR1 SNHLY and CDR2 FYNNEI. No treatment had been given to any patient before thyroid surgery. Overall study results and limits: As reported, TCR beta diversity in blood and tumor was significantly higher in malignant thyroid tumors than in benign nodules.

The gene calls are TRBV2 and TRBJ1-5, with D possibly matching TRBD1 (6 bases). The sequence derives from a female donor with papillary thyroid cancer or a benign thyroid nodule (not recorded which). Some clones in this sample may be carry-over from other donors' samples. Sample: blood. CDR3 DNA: TGTGCCAGCAGTGAGTACGGGGGCCGCAATCAGCCCCAGCATTTT. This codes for CASSEYGGRNQPQHF. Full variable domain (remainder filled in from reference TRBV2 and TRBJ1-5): EPEVTQTPSHQVTQMGQEVILRCVPISNHLYFYWYRQILGQKVEFLVSFYNNEISEKSEIFDDQFSVERPDGSNFTLKIRSTKLEDSAMYFCASSEYGGRNQPQHFGDGTRLSIL.